The rows below give T cell receptor beta chains drawn from one sample of a study of blood T cell repertoires in COVID-19. Measured with immunoSEQ multiplex PCR; TCRdb has only the in-frame clones, and not every one. This sample has some 180,000 clones, with approximately 80% found just once. The material sequenced was peripheral blood. The receptors were gathered from a middle-aged woman with COVID-19, enrolled during active disease. The CDR3 runs from the conserved cysteine through the conserved F or W. D genes are given only for firm matches. Expanded clones get a size class; other rows say once, few or many, or leave the size out.

d_call,clone_size,j_call,v_call,cdr3_nt,cdr3_aa
.,.,TRBJ2-6,TRBV11-2,TGTGCCAGCAGCTCGGAGGGCTCTGGGGCCAACGTCCTGACTTTC,CASSSEGSGANVLTF
.,.,TRBJ2-3,TRBV14,TGTGCCAGCAGCAAAGGGCGTCTAGGCACTAGCACAGATACGCAGTATTTT,CASSKGRLGTSTDTQYF
TRBD1,few,TRBJ1-3,TRBV3-1/TRBV3-2,TGTGCCAGCAGCCAAGATGGGACAGCGCTCTCTGGAAACACCATATATTTT,CASSQDGTALSGNTIYF
.,few,TRBJ2-2,TRBV4-1,TGCGCCAGCAGCCAAGATGAGATAAACAGATACACCGGGGAGCTGTTTTTT,CASSQDEINRYTGELFF
.,.,TRBJ2-7,TRBV28,TGTGCCAGCAGGCGGTCTAGTTACGAGCAGTACTTC,CASRRSSYEQYF
.,.,TRBJ1-1,TRBV19,TGTGCCAGTAGTATTCAGGGGCAGGGGAACACTGAAGCTTTCTTT,CASSIQGQGNTEAFF
.,.,TRBJ1-2,TRBV4-1,TGCGCCAGCAGCCAACGGACAGAGACGGGGGGCTACACCTTC,CASSQRTETGGYTF
.,.,TRBJ1-3,TRBV7-3,TGTGCCAGCAGCCAAGACAGTGCCTCCTCTGGAAACACCATATATTTT,CASSQDSASSGNTIYF
.,.,TRBJ2-3,TRBV19,TGTGCCAGTAGTATACTAGGAGGCACAGATACGCAGTATTTT,CASSILGGTDTQYF
.,.,TRBJ1-2,TRBV5-4,TGTGCCAGCAGCTTCCCGGGGTACGGCTACACCTTC,CASSFPGYGYTF
.,.,TRBJ1-2,TRBV7-9,TGTGCCAGCAGCTTCCAGGGCGACTATGGCTACACCTTC,CASSFQGDYGYTF
.,.,TRBJ1-2,TRBV3-1/TRBV3-2,TGTGCCAGCAGCCAAGTTCGCGCCAGGGGTGGCTACACCTTC,CASSQVRARGGYTF
.,.,TRBJ1-2,TRBV5-1,TGCGCCAGCAGCTTTACCCAGGGGAACTATGGCTACACCTTC,CASSFTQGNYGYTF
.,.,TRBJ2-7,TRBV11-3,TGTGCCAGCAGCCCTTCCTACGAGCAGTACTTC,CASSPSYEQYF
.,once,TRBJ1-5,TRBV12-5,TGTGCTAGTGGTACAGGTTCTAGCAATCAGCCCCAGCATTTT,CASGTGSSNQPQHF
TRBD2,.,TRBJ2-7,TRBV6-1,TGTGCCAGCAGTGACCGCCCTAGCGGGATATACGAGCAGTACTTC,CASSDRPSGIYEQYF
.,.,TRBJ2-7,TRBV5-4,TGTGCCAGCAGCTTGGGGCAGTCTTTTCACTACGAGCAGTACTTC,CASSLGQSFHYEQYF
.,many,TRBJ2-3,TRBV3-1/TRBV3-2,TGTGCCAGCAGCCAAGAACGTGGAGTAGCTTCGTCAGATACGCAGTATTTT,CASSQERGVASSDTQYF
.,once,TRBJ2-3,TRBV12-1,TGTGCCAGCAGCTTTCGGCTAGGTGTTGAAGATACGCAGTATTTT,CASSFRLGVEDTQYF
.,few,TRBJ1-5,TRBV5-6,TGTGCCAGCAGCTTGGGAGGGTTTAGCAATCAGCCCCAGCATTTT,CASSLGGFSNQPQHF
.,.,TRBJ2-2,TRBV9,TGTGCCAGCAGCGCCAGGGGAAGGAACACCGGGGAGCTGTTTTTT,CASSARGRNTGELFF
.,.,TRBJ2-1,TRBV6-5,TGTGCCAGCAGTCCTCGACAGGCCTACAATGAGCAGTTCTTC,CASSPRQAYNEQFF
TRBD1,few,TRBJ1-2,TRBV29-1,TGCAGCGTTGATGGCCCAGGGGGTGGCTACACCTTC,CSVDGPGGGYTF
TRBD1,.,TRBJ1-2,TRBV5-6,TGTGCCAGCAGCCCCCAGACAGGGGGCTATGGCTACACCTTC,CASSPQTGGYGYTF
.,.,TRBJ1-1,TRBV4-2,TGTGCCAGCAGCCCCCGGGGGGGGCCCGCAGGCCCTGAAGCTTTCTTT,CASSPRGGPAGPEAFF
.,.,TRBJ1-5,TRBV19,TGTGCCAGTAGTCCTTCTACGAATAGCAATCAGCCCCAGCATTTT,CASSPSTNSNQPQHF
.,.,TRBJ2-1,TRBV5-1,TGCGCCAGCAGCCCAGTTACAGGGCTCGACAATGAGCAGTTCTTC,CASSPVTGLDNEQFF
.,few,TRBJ1-1,TRBV5-1,TGCGCCAGCAGCTTACCCCCGACCGGCCAGGGTACTGAAGCTTTCTTT,CASSLPPTGQGTEAFF
TRBD1,.,TRBJ1-2,TRBV27,TGTGCCAGCAGTGAGACCACAGGGGGCTTCTATGGCTACACCTTC,CASSETTGGFYGYTF
TRBD1,.,TRBJ1-2,TRBV7-3,TGTGCCAGCAGCTTACTTTCGGGGACAGGGGGCACTGGCTACACCTTC,CASSLLSGTGGTGYTF
.,.,TRBJ1-2,TRBV5-4,TGTGCCAGCAGCGGCAATTTAATTGCAAGAGAGGGGGACCGGGGCTACACCTTC,CASSGNLIAREGDRGYTF
.,.,TRBJ1-4,TRBV5-1,TGCGCCAGCAGCTTGACAGCAACTAATGAAAAACTGTTTTTT,CASSLTATNEKLFF